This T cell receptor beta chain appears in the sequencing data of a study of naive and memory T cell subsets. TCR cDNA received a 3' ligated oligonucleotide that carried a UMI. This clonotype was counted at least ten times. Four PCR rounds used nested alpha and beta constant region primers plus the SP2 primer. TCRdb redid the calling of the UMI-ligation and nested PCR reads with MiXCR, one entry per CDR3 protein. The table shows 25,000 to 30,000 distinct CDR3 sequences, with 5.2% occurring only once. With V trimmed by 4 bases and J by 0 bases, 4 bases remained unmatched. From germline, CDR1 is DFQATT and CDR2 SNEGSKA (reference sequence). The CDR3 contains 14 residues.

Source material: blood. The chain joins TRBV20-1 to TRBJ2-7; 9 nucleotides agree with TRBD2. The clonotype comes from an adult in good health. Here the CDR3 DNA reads TGCAGTGCTATTCAGACTAGCGGCTCCTACGAGCAGTACTTC. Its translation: CSAIQTSGSYEQYF.